This T cell receptor beta chain was sequenced for a study of OX40 agonist ivuxolimab in advanced cancers. Study-level information: Ivuxolimab, an antibody acting as an agonist of OX40 (CD134), was used to treat patients. Head and neck, renal cell, melanoma or hepatocellular carcinoma were the cancers that dose-escalation patients had. Study results and caveats: Researchers did not determine the expanded peripheral T cells' antigen specificity. The mean number of expanded clones was higher in CD8+ T cells than in CD4+.

As concerns this clone: Its target is unknown.

The V end was cut by 1 base, the J end by 7 bases, with 14 bases between. CDR1 is MNHNS, CDR2 SASEGT, per germline. This CDR3 contains 15 residues. The data were produced by immunoSEQ multiplex PCR, yet TCRdb's version contains in-frame clones alone and is incomplete. The sample lists more than 55,000 clones, roughly 87% occurring once. The source material was CD4+ or CD8+ T cells sorted from blood, sampled in a trial of the OX40 agonist ivuxolimab. V usage is TRBV6-1 and J usage is TRBJ1-5; a possible D gene is TRBD1 (6 bases). The clonotype was recovered from an adult with an advanced solid tumor such as melanoma, head and neck, liver or kidney cancer. The CDR3 region has the DNA TGTGCCAGCAGTGAAGGAGGGGGTGGTAGGCAGCCCCAGCATTTT. It codes for CASSEGGGGRQPQHF.